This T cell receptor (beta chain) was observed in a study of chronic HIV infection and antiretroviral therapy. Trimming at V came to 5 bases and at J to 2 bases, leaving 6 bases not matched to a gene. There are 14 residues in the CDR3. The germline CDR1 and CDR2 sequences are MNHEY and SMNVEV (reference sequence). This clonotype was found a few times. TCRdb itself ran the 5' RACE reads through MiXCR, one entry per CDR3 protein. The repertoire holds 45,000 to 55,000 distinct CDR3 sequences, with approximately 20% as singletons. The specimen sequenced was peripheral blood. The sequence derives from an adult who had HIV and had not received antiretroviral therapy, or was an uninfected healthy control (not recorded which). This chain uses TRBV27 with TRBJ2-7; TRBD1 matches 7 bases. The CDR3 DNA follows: TGTGCCAGCAGTAGCTACAGGGGCCCCTACGAGCAGTACTTC. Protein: CASSSYRGPYEQYF.